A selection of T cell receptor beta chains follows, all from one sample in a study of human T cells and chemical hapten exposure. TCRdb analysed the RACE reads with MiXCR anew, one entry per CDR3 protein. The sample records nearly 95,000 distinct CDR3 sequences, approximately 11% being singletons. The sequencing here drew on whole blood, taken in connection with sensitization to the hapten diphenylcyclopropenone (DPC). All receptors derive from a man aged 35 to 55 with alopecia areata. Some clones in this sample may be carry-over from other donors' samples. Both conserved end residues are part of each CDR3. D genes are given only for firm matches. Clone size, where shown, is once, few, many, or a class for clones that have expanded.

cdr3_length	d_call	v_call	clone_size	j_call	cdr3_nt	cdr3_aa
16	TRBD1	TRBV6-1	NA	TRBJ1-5	TGTGCCAGCAGTGAAGTGGGGACAGGGAGCGATCAGCCCCAGCATTTT	CASSEVGTGSDQPQHF
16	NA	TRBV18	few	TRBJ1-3	TGTGCCAGCTCACCTACCTTAGGAGAATCTGGAAACACCATATATTTT	CASSPTLGESGNTIYF
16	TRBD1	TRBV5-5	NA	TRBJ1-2	TGTGCCAGCAGCTTGGTGGACAGGGGGCGGTTCTATGGCTACACCTTC	CASSLVDRGRFYGYTF
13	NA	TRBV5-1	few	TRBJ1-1	TGCGCCAGCAATCTCCCCCCGAACACTGAAGCTTTCTTT	CASNLPPNTEAFF
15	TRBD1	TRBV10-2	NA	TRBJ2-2	TGCGCCAGCAGTGAGTCGACAGGGGGAGGCGGGGAGCTGTTTTTT	CASSESTGGGGELFF
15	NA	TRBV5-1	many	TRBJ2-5	TGCGCCAGCAGTAGAGGGGGAATATACCAAGAGACCCAGTACTTC	CASSRGGIYQETQYF
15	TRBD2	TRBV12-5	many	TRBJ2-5	TGTGCTAGTGGTCGGGGTGGGAGGGCCTTTGAGACCCAGTACTTC	CASGRGGRAFETQYF
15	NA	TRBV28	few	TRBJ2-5	TGTGCCAGCAGTTTGATGGAGAACCACCAAGAGACCCAGTACTTC	CASSLMENHQETQYF
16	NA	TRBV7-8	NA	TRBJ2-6	TGTGCCAGCAGCTCACAGGGTCGCTCTGGGGCCAACGTCCTGACTTTC	CASSSQGRSGANVLTF
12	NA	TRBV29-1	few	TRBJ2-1	TGCAGCGTTGCTGGGGGTTTCAATGAGCAGTTCTTC	CSVAGGFNEQFF
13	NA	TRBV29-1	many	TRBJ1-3	TGCAGCGCCCAGACAGCCTCTGGAAACACCATATATTTT	CSAQTASGNTIYF
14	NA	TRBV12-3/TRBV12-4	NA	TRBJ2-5	TGTGCCAGCAATTCGGACATCCTCCAAGAGACCCAGTACTTC	CASNSDILQETQYF
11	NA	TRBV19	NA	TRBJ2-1	TGTGCCAGTATCCAGGGCAATGAGCAGTTCTTC	CASIQGNEQFF
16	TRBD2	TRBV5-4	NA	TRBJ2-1	TGTGCCAGCAGCTTGGTAGGGACTAGCGGGAGCAATGAGCAGTTCTTC	CASSLVGTSGSNEQFF
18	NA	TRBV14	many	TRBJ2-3	TGTGCCAGCAGCCCTTCGACATTAGCGGAGGGGGGCACAGATACGCAGTATTTT	CASSPSTLAEGGTDTQYF
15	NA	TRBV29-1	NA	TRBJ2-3	TGCAGCGTGGCCCGGGGAGGGGGATTCACAGATACGCAGTATTTT	CSVARGGGFTDTQYF
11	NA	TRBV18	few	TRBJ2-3	TGTGCCAGCCGTGAGGTAGATACGCAGTATTTT	CASREVDTQYF
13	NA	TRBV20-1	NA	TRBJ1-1	TGCAGCGAAAGGGGACTGATGAACACTGAAGCTTTCTTT	CSERGLMNTEAFF
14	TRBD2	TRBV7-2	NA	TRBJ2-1	TGTGCCAGCAGACCATACCGGGACTATAATGAGCAGTTCTTC	CASRPYRDYNEQFF
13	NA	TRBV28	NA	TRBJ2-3	TGTGCCAGCAGGGGTCAGGGCACAGATACGCAGTATTTT	CASRGQGTDTQYF
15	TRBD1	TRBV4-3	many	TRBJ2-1	TGCGCCAGCAGCCCGGGACAGGGGGCCAACAATGAGCAGTTCTTC	CASSPGQGANNEQFF
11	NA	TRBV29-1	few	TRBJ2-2	TGCAGCGTTCGCGACACCGGGGAGCTGTTTTTT	CSVRDTGELFF
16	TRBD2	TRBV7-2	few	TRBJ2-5	TGTGCCAGCAGCTTAAATAGCGGGGCAAACCAAGAGACCCAGTACTTC	CASSLNSGANQETQYF
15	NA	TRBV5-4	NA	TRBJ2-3	TGTGCCAGCAGCGCCCCGAGCAACCCCACAGATACGCAGTATTTT	CASSAPSNPTDTQYF
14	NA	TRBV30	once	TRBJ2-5	TGTGCCTGGGCGGATGGAGCTCACGGGGAGACCCAGTACTTC	CAWADGAHGETQYF
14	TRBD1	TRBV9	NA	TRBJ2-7	TGTGCCAGCAGCCTTTCCGGGACAGGGGTCGAGCAGTACTTC	CASSLSGTGVEQYF
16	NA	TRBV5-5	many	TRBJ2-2	TGTGCCAGCAGCTTGAAAGTACTCGCGAACACCGGGGAGCTGTTTTTT	CASSLKVLANTGELFF
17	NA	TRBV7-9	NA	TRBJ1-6	TGTGCCAGCAGCCCCGGCACAGGGTTTAAAACCGATTCACCCCTCCACTTT	CASSPGTGFKTDSPLHF
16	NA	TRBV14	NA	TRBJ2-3	TGTGCCAGCAGCCACTTACCGGGACAAAGCACAGATACGCAGTATTTT	CASSHLPGQSTDTQYF
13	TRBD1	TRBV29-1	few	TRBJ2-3	TGCAGCATCCGGACAGGGGACGGGGATACGCAGTATTTT	CSIRTGDGDTQYF
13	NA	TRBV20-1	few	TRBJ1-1	TGCAGTGCTAGAAGCAGACCGAACACTGAAGCTTTCTTT	CSARSRPNTEAFF
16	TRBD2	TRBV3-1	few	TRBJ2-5	TGTGCCAGCAGACCCGGTCTAGCGGCCATGGGGGAGACCCAGTACTTC	CASRPGLAAMGETQYF
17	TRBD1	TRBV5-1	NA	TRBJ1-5	TGCGCCAGCAGCTTGGCTCCAGGGGGGTATAGCAATCAGCCCCAGCATTTT	CASSLAPGGYSNQPQHF
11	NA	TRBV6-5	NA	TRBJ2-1	TGTGCCAGCAGTTACAGTGATGAGCAGTTCTTC	CASSYSDEQFF
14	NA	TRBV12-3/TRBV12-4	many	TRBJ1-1	TGTGCCAGCAGTATCTGGGGGGGATACACTGAAGCTTTCTTT	CASSIWGGYTEAFF
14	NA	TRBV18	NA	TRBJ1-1	TGTGCCAGCTCACCTAACGACATGAACACTGAAGCTTTCTTT	CASSPNDMNTEAFF
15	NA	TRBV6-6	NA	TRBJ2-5	TGTGCCAGCAAAAAGGACGCCCAGAAGTCCGAGACCCAGTACTTC	CASKKDAQKSETQYF
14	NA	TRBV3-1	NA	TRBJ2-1	TGTGCCAGCAGCCAGGGGGAAAACCGGAATGAGCAGTTCTTC	CASSQGENRNEQFF
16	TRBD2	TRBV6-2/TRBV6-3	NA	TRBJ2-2	TGTGCCAGCAGAGGACTAGCGGGAGGAGGCTACGGGGAGCTGTTTTTT	CASRGLAGGGYGELFF
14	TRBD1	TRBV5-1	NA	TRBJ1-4	TGCGCCAGCAGCTTACAGGGGGATAATGAAAAACTGTTTTTT	CASSLQGDNEKLFF
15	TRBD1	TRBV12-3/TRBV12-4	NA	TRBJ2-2	TGTGCCAGCAGTTCCCGACAGGGAGAGACCGGGGAGCTGTTTTTT	CASSSRQGETGELFF
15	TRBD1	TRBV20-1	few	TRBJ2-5	TGCAGTGCTAGGGGGACAGGGGGCTCTCGGGAGACCCAGTACTTC	CSARGTGGSRETQYF